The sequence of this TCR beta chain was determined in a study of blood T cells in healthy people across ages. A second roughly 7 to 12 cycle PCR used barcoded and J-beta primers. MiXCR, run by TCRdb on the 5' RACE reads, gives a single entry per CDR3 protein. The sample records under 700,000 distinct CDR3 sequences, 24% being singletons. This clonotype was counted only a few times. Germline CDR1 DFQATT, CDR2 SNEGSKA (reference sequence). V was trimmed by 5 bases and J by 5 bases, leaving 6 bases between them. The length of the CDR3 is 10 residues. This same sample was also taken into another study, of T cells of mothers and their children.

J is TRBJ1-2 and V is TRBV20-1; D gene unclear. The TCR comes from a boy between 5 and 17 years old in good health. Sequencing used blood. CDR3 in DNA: TGCAGTGCTTTCGAATATGGCTACACCTTC. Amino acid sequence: CSAFEYGYTF.